This entry lists 27 T cell receptor beta chains sequenced from one sample in a study of PD-1 blockade in mismatch repair-deficient tumors. Assay used: immunoSEQ multiplex PCR; TCRdb lists only in-frame clones, some missing. The sample carries 45,000 to 55,000 clones, over 75% recorded once. The sample in question was peripheral blood, obtained around 19 weeks after starting pembrolizumab. The receptors originated from an adult with mismatch repair-deficient cancer.

The chain links TRBV5-8 to TRBJ1-3, with a tentative D call TRBD1 (5 bases). Looked up from germline, CDR1 is SGHTS and CDR2 is YDEGEE. The V end was cut by 4 bases, the J end by 2 bases, with 13 bases between. The CDR3 is 15 amino acids. The CDR3 spells CASSRTYTPGNTIYF. In nucleotides, the CDR3 is TGTGCCAGCAGCCGGACATACACTCCTGGAAACACCATATATTTT.

The V gene is TRBV7-6, the J gene TRBJ1-1, with D possibly being TRBD1 (6 bases). V lost 3 bases to trimming and J lost 7 bases, with 15 bases between them. Germline V gene lookup returns CDR1 SGHVS and CDR2 FNYEAQ. There are 14 residues in the CDR3. This CDR3 is CASSLGQGTSEAFF. CDR3 nucleotides: TGTGCCAGCAGCTTGGGACAAGGGACCAGTGAAGCTTTCTTT.

This chain uses TRBV29-1 with TRBJ2-5; 12 nucleotides match TRBD2. The CDR3 covers 15 residues. Per the germline V gene, CDR1 is SQVTM and CDR2 is ANQGSEA. Trimming took 8 bases from V and 3 from J; bases not matched to a gene: 10. CDR3 protein: CSSQRASGGEETQYF. DNA for the CDR3: TGCAGCTCTCAAAGGGCTAGCGGGGGGGAAGAGACCCAGTACTTC.

The rearrangement links TRBV10-3 to TRBJ1-1; TRBD1 might be the D (6 bases). This CDR3 is built from 13 residues. With 5 bases removed from V and 7 bases from J, the gap between germline ends came to 14 bases. Germline V lookup: CDR1 ENHRY, CDR2 SYGVKD. The DNA for the CDR3 is TGTGCCATCAGTTCTACAGGGACGGGTGAAGCTTTCTTT. It is translated as CAISSTGTGEAFF.

The rearrangement uses TRBV27 and TRBJ2-7, with TRBD2 identical over 8 bases. V shed 11 bases and J 0 bases; nucleotides not matched to a gene: 9. The CDR3 runs to 14 residues. Per the germline V gene, CDR1 is MNHEY and CDR2 is SMNVEV (reference sequence). The CDR3 DNA is TGTGCCTCCTCCCGGAGCGGGAGCTCCTACGAGCAGTACTTC. Translated: CASSRSGSSYEQYF.

This clone occurred a few times. The chain is built from TRBV21-1 and TRBJ1-2; the DNA was not compared with TRBD1, the D call given in the table. TRBV21-1 is a pseudogene. This CDR3 contains 16 residues. Written as DNA, the CDR3 is TGTGCCAGCAGCACCCCTTTGGGCCCACGGCACTATGGCTACACCTTC. Its translation: CASSTPLGPRHYGYTF.

This clone was seen a few times. The chain carries TRBV6-1 and TRBJ2-3; 12 nucleotides agree with TRBD2. This CDR3 comprises 15 residues. V shed 8 bases, J shed 3 bases, and the junction held 6 bases outside the gene matches. Germline lookup yields CDR1 MNHNS and CDR2 SASEGT. The CDR3 protein is CASSRGLAGTDTQYF. In nucleotides, the CDR3 is TGTGCCAGCTCCCGAGGACTAGCGGGAACAGATACGCAGTATTTT.

CDR3 amino acids: CASSPRGRTSGNNEQFF. Here the CDR3 DNA reads TGTGCCAGCTCACCAAGAGGGAGGACTAGCGGGAACAATGAGCAGTTCTTC. This rearrangement joins TRBV18 to TRBJ2-1; 12 bases are a match to TRBD2. V lost 2 bases and J lost 5; bases outside the gene matches: 7. The V gene's germline CDR1 is KGHSH and CDR2 LQKENI. This CDR3 spans 17 amino acids. Looking up the rest from reference TRBV18 and TRBJ2-1 gives the full variable domain: NAGVMQNPRHLVRRRGQEARLRCSPMKGHSHVYWYRQLPEEGLKFMVYLQKENIIDESGMPKERFSAEFPKEGPSILRIQQVVRGDSAAYFCASSPRGRTSGNNEQFFGPGTRLTVL.

CDR3 in DNA: TGTGCCAGCAGCGTAGGGGACCAGAACAATGAGCAGTTCTTC. Translating it yields CASSVGDQNNEQFF. The rearrangement uses TRBV9 and TRBJ2-1, with D perhaps matching TRBD1 or TRBD2 (5 bases each). CDR1 and CDR2 from the germline V gene are SGDLS and YYNGEE. This CDR3 contains 14 residues. V was clipped by 0 bases and J by 5 bases, with 9 bases between them.

The rearrangement links TRBV27 to TRBJ2-6; the D is unclear. The germline CDR1 and CDR2 sequences are MNHEY and SMNVEV (reference sequence). The CDR3 length is 17 residues. Trimming removed 6 bases from V and 4 bases from J, with 19 bases in between. CDR3 residues: CASRFTGPAPGANVLTF. The CDR3 DNA is TGTGCCAGCAGATTTACGGGCCCAGCACCCGGGGCCAACGTCCTGACTTTC.

About this clone itself: The sample holds other DNA sequences that translate to the same CDR3. The chain has TRBV19 and TRBJ2-6; D gene unclear. The V end lost 3 bases, the J end lost 0 bases, and 6 bases lay between the germline ends. The germline gives CDR1 LNHDA, CDR2 SQIVND (reference sequence). This CDR3 contains 15 residues. The CDR3 sequence: CASSITGSGANVLTF. The CDR3 DNA reads TGTGCCAGTAGTATCACCGGCTCTGGGGCCAACGTCCTGACTTTC.

The chain recombines TRBV6-6 with TRBJ1-2; no clear D gene. The CDR3 totals 12 residues. Germline lookup yields CDR1 MNHNY and CDR2 SVGAGI (reference sequence). Trimming pared 0 bases from V and 6 bases from J, leaving 5 bases between. The CDR3 region is CASSYSNDGYTF. The CDR3 nucleotides are TGTGCCAGCAGTTACTCGAATGATGGCTACACCTTC.

The chain uses TRBV30 and TRBJ1-1; weak D call: TRBD1 (6 bases). CDR3 length: 15 amino acids. The V and J ends lost 0 bases and 0 bases respectively, with 11 bases between them. Germline V gives CDR1 GTSNPN, CDR2 SVGIG (reference sequence). DNA of the CDR3: TGTGCCTGGAGTGTAGTCACAGGGCTGAACACTGAAGCTTTCTTT. It codes for CAWSVVTGLNTEAFF.

CDR3 protein: CASSWGLTDTQYF. The CDR3 coding sequence is TGCGCCAGCAGCTGGGGACTCACAGATACGCAGTATTTT. The chain joins TRBV5-1 to TRBJ2-3; TRBD2 is a possible D gene (6 bases). The CDR3 sequence is 13 residues long. Trimming removed 3 bases at V and 2 bases at J, with 7 bases between. Germline lookup yields CDR1 SGHRS and CDR2 YFSETQ.

The rearrangement joins TRBV5-4 to TRBJ2-7; D might be TRBD2 (5 bases). Trimming stripped 2 bases from V and 3 bases from J, with 9 bases between. The CDR3 has 13 residues. Germline V gene data show CDR1 as SGHNT and CDR2 as YYREEE (reference sequence). The DNA of the CDR3 is TGTGCCAGCAGCTTCCGAAGCGGCTACGAGCAGTACTTC. Amino acid sequence: CASSFRSGYEQYF.

This clone came up a few times. The rearrangement links TRBV25-1 to TRBJ1-2; 9 bases match TRBD1. CDR3 size: 16 residues. Germline V gene data show CDR1 as MGHDK and CDR2 as SYGVNS. The V segment lost 5 bases and the J segment 7 bases; nucleotides outside the gene matches: 14. CDR3 region: CASSFTLGQGLGGYTF. The CDR3 DNA sequence: TGTGCCAGCAGTTTTACACTGGGACAGGGTTTGGGTGGCTACACCTTC.

The J gene is TRBJ1-5, the V gene TRBV19; the match to TRBD1 covers 7 bases. V lost 3 bases and J lost 5; bases outside the gene matches: 7. Germline CDR1 reads LNHDA; CDR2 reads SQIVND (reference sequence). CDR3 size: 15 residues. The CDR3 region is CASSITDRRDQPQHF. In DNA form, the CDR3 reads TGTGCCAGTAGTATCACGGACAGGCGGGATCAGCCCCAGCATTTT.

The chain uses TRBV9 and TRBJ2-1; 10 nucleotides match TRBD2. V shed 6 bases, J shed 5 bases, and the junction held 5 bases outside the gene matches. Per germline, CDR1 SGDLS and CDR2 YYNGEE. The CDR3 spans 14 residues. The CDR3 region is CASTPSGSHNEQFF. The CDR3 DNA sequence: TGTGCCAGCACCCCTAGCGGGAGCCACAATGAGCAGTTCTTC.

This chain connects TRBV6-5 to TRBJ1-1; perhaps TRBD1 as D (5 bases). CDR3 length equals 13 residues. Germline loops: CDR1 MNHEY, CDR2 SVGAGI. V lost 0 bases to trimming and J lost 7 bases, with 9 bases between them. The CDR3 reads CASSYSWRGEAFF. CDR3 bases: TGTGCCAGCAGTTACTCGTGGAGGGGTGAAGCTTTCTTT.

The chain links TRBV25-1 to TRBJ2-1, with 8 bases lining up with TRBD2. The CDR3 sequence is 15 residues long. The V and J ends lost 1 base and 4 bases, in that order; junction bases with no gene match: 3. CDR1 is MGHDK and CDR2 is SYGVNS in the germline V gene. This CDR3 is CASSESGTSYNEQFF. CDR3 sequence (DNA): TGTGCCAGCAGTGAATCTGGGACTAGTTACAATGAGCAGTTCTTC.

The V gene is TRBV18, the J gene TRBJ1-3; D is undetermined. With 1 base removed from V and 0 bases from J, the gap between germline ends came to 7 bases. Germline V gene lookup returns CDR1 KGHSH and CDR2 LQKENI. The CDR3 loop spans 15 amino acids. CDR3 in amino acids: CASSPRVFSGNTIYF. DNA for the CDR3: TGTGCCAGCTCACCACGGGTGTTCTCTGGAAACACCATATATTTT.

V gene TRBV29-1 combines with J gene TRBJ2-5; D is unresolved. The germline V and J ends were trimmed by 7 bases and 2 bases, with 8 bases remaining between them. CDR1 and CDR2 (germline): SQVTM, ANQGSEA. CDR3 length: 11 residues. CDR3 bases: TGCAGCGGCGCAGGTCAAGAGACCCAGTACTTC. It specifies CSGAGQETQYF.

The CDR3 DNA is TGTGCCAGCAGTAGCCCGAAGGCCACCGGGGAGCTGTTTTTT. Translated: CASSSPKATGELFF. The chain combines TRBV7-6 with TRBJ2-2; no firm D call. Trimming took off 6 bases at V and 4 bases at J, with 12 bases between the two ends. Looked up from germline, CDR1 is SGHVS and CDR2 is FNYEAQ. The CDR3 has 14 residues.

This clone was seen a few times. The chain couples TRBV11-2 to TRBJ1-4; TRBD1 is a possible D gene (6 bases). Deletions cut 0 bases from V and 7 bases from J, with 12 bases between. Germline lookup yields CDR1 SGHAT and CDR2 FQNNGV. The CDR3 runs to 15 residues. The CDR3 is CASSLDLRTAEKLFF. The CDR3 region has the DNA TGTGCCAGCAGCTTAGATCTGAGGACAGCTGAAAAACTGTTTTTT. The full variable domain, completed using reference TRBV11-2 and TRBJ1-4, is EAGVAQSPRYKIIEKRQSVAFWCNPISGHATLYWYQQILGQGPKLLIQFQNNGVVDDSQLPKDRFSAERLKGVDSTLKIQPAKLEDSAVYLCASSLDLRTAEKLFFGSGTQLSVL.

The rearrangement uses TRBV29-1 and TRBJ1-2; 7 bases match TRBD1. This CDR3 spans 13 amino acids. With V trimmed by 1 base and J by 3 bases, 2 bases remained unmatched. Germline V gives CDR1 SQVTM, CDR2 ANQGSEA. The CDR3 here is CSVEVQGHYGYTF. CDR3 coding DNA: TGCAGCGTTGAAGTACAGGGGCACTATGGCTACACCTTC.

The chain employs TRBV5-1 and TRBJ2-3, with 15 nucleotides matching TRBD2. The junction had 9 bases not matched to a gene; V was cut back by 3 bases and J by 4 bases. CDR1 SGHRS and CDR2 YFSETQ come from the germline V gene. The CDR3 totals 18 residues. CDR3 protein: CASSSGLAGGSFADTQYF. The CDR3 DNA reads as TGCGCCAGCAGCTCGGGACTAGCGGGAGGATCTTTCGCAGATACGCAGTATTTT.

The V and J genes are TRBV21-1 and TRBJ2-1; the listed D gene, TRBD2, was not tested against the DNA. TRBV21-1 is shown as a pseudogene. The CDR3 is 16 residues long. The DNA of the CDR3 is TGTGCCAGCAGCAGACTACTAGCGGGAGGATTCAATGAGCAGTTCTTC. It codes for CASSRLLAGGFNEQFF.